This TCR beta chain was profiled in a study of PD-L1 blockade in urothelial cancer. The V and J ends lost 2 bases and 1 base respectively, with 5 bases between them. The CDR3 is 13 residues long. CDR1 is MNHEY and CDR2 is SVGAGI in the germline V gene. The time point here: pretreatment peripheral blood. TCRdb's table, derived via immunoSEQ multiplex PCR, lists solely in-frame clones and lacks some. The sample consists of some 45,000 clones, 70% to 90% of them appearing once. The rearrangement links TRBV6-5 to TRBJ1-1; D not certain. The receptor comes from a donor aged 40 or over with urothelial cancer. The specimen comprised PBMCs, sampled around atezolizumab (anti-PD-L1) treatment. The CDR3 DNA is TGTGCCAGCAGTTACGGGCCGAACACTGAAGCTTTCTTT. This gives the protein CASSYGPNTEAFF.